These 7 T cell receptor beta chains came from one sample sequenced in a study of CD8+ T cells in alopecia areata. Extraction and reverse transcription of RNA yielded cDNA as the sequencing template. Clones were sequenced by immunoSEQ multiplex PCR, and TCRdb holds only the in-frame ones, with some missing. The table shows more than 200,000 clones, with roughly two thirds occurring only once. Specimen: CD4+ T cells sorted from blood, collected at week 0. All receptors derive from a human donor with alopecia areata.

Only one count was recorded for this clone. The gene calls are TRBV5-4 and TRBJ1-2, with TRBD1 as a possible D gene (6 bases). The CDR3 length is 14 residues. Germline V gene data show CDR1 as SGHNT and CDR2 as YYREEE (reference sequence). Trimming shortened V by 0 bases and J by 5 bases, and 11 bases separated the two germline ends. Here the CDR3 DNA reads TGTGCCAGCAGCTTGGGCGACAGGACTTATGGCTACACCTTC. Translated: CASSLGDRTYGYTF.

The V and J genes are TRBV5-1 and TRBJ2-3; TRBD2 might be the D (6 bases). Germline assignment: CDR1 SGHRS and CDR2 YFSETQ. The CDR3 consists of 14 residues. Deletions cut 4 bases from V and 1 base from J, with 10 bases between. CDR3 region: CASSPGTRTDTQYF. The DNA of the CDR3 is TGCGCCAGCAGCCCTGGGACTCGCACAGATACGCAGTATTTT.

This chain links TRBV29-1 with TRBJ1-2; D gene ambiguous. Trimming took off 2 bases at V and 4 bases at J, with 5 bases between the two ends. The CDR3 totals 11 residues. The germline gives CDR1 SQVTM, CDR2 ANQGSEA. The chain's CDR3 is CSVEQVYGYTF. The CDR3, as DNA: TGCAGCGTTGAACAGGTCTATGGCTACACCTTC.

Worth noting for this clone: Other nucleotide sequences in the sample specify the same CDR3. The chain recombines TRBV15 with TRBJ2-3, with 12 bases fitting TRBD2. This CDR3 is 16 amino acids long. J was trimmed by 1 base and V by 1 base; bases with no gene match: 0. Germline lookup yields CDR1 LNHNV and CDR2 YYDKDF (reference sequence). Here the CDR3 reads CATSRGTSGGTDTQYF. CDR3 DNA sequence: TGTGCCACCAGCAGAGGGACTAGCGGGGGCACAGATACGCAGTATTTT. The variable domain in full, with the rest retrieved from reference TRBV15 and TRBJ2-3, is DAMVIQNPRYQVTQFGKPVTLSCSQTLNHNVMYWYQQKSSQAPKLLFHYYDKDFNNEADTPDNFQSRRPNTSFCFLDIRSPGLGDTAMYLCATSRGTSGGTDTQYFGPGTRLTVL.

V usage is TRBV27 and J usage is TRBJ1-1, with 8 bases aligning to TRBD1. The V segment lost 5 bases and the J segment 4 bases; nucleotides outside the gene matches: 6. Germline values: CDR1 MNHEY, CDR2 SMNVEV (reference sequence). The CDR3 has 14 residues. The CDR3 nucleotides read TGTGCCAGCAGTCCCCGACAGGGGATCACTGAAGCTTTCTTT. This gives the protein CASSPRQGITEAFF.

The rearrangement links TRBV11-1 to TRBJ2-4; 8 positions agree with TRBD2. The V segment lost 5 bases and the J segment 9 bases; nucleotides outside the gene matches: 9. The germline V gene encodes CDR1 SGHAT and CDR2 FQDESV (reference sequence). The CDR3 sequence is 14 residues long. Here the CDR3 reads CASSLTGGTGIQYF. The CDR3, as DNA: TGTGCCAGCAGCCTGACGGGGGGGACGGGCATTCAGTACTTC.

The V and J genes are TRBV30 and TRBJ1-1; possible D gene TRBD1, 5 bases. The length of the CDR3 is 13 residues. The germline V and J ends were trimmed by 3 bases and 3 bases, with 11 bases remaining between them. The germline CDR1 and CDR2 sequences are GTSNPN and SVGIG (reference sequence). The chain's CDR3 is CAWRQGWDTEAFF. The CDR3 DNA reads TGTGCCTGGAGGCAGGGATGGGACACTGAAGCTTTCTTT.